This T cell receptor beta chain appears in the sequencing data of a study of human T cells and chemical hapten exposure. Germline values: CDR1 DFQATT, CDR2 SNEGSKA (reference sequence). CDR3 length: 13 amino acids. Trimming pared 8 bases from V and 3 bases from J, leaving 17 bases between. MiXCR was run by TCRdb on the RACE reads, yielding one entry per CDR3 protein. This table holds about 69,000 distinct CDR3 sequences, about a tenth found once. The sample's time point: patch test 2, 6 weeks after DPC sensitization. The treatment: therapeutic diphenylcyclopropenone sensitization with weekly scalp DPC.

The chain recombines TRBV20-1 with TRBJ2-7; D is possibly TRBD1 (6 bases). This TCR was sampled from a woman aged 50 to 60 with alopecia areata. Some clones in this sample may be carry-over from other donors' samples. The sequences come from whole blood, collected in connection with sensitization to the hapten diphenylcyclopropenone (DPC). The CDR3 reads CSIVGQGLYEQYF. The CDR3 coding sequence is TGCAGTATAGTTGGGCAGGGGCTCTACGAGCAGTACTTC.